One and the same sample provided the 23 T cell receptor beta chains below, sequenced in a study of T cells in lung cancer brain metastases. Using immunoSEQ multiplex PCR, the repertoire was profiled, and TCRdb retains in-frame clones only, with some absent. The sample yields about 660 clones, over 80% seen once. Sequencing used tumor tissue from a brain metastasis. The receptors stem from a man in his 60s with non-small cell lung cancer that had spread to the brain.

This clone was seen only once. The genes are TRBV5-5 and TRBJ2-3; D is perhaps TRBD1 (5 bases). V was trimmed by 0 bases and J by 0 bases, leaving 11 bases between them. Germline lookup yields CDR1 SGHKS and CDR2 YYEKEE (reference sequence). The length of the CDR3 is 16 residues. The CDR3 nucleotides read TGTGCCAGCAGCTTGGCAGGGCGGAGCAGCACAGATACGCAGTATTTT. This codes for CASSLAGRSSTDTQYF.

The chain employs TRBV11-2 and TRBJ2-7, with 7 bases fitting TRBD1. Trimming cost V 4 bases and J 7 bases; bases outside gene matches: 7. This CDR3 is built from 13 residues. Germline V CDR1 and CDR2: SGHAT, FQNNGV. Here the CDR3 reads CASSSQGEGEQYF. The CDR3 DNA follows: TGTGCCAGCAGCTCCCAGGGGGAAGGGGAGCAGTACTTC.

This chain uses TRBV28 with TRBJ2-7, with 7 bases matching TRBD1. The CDR3 runs 14 residues. Germline assignment: CDR1 MDHEN and CDR2 SYDVKM. V shed 4 bases, J shed 0 bases, and the junction held 3 bases outside the gene matches. The CDR3 protein is CASSSRDSSYEQYF. The CDR3 DNA reads TGTGCCAGCAGTTCCCGGGACAGCTCCTACGAGCAGTACTTC. The variable domain in full, with the rest retrieved from reference TRBV28 and TRBJ2-7, is DVKVTQSSRYLVKRTGEKVFLECVQDMDHENMFWYRQDPGLGLRLIYFSYDVKMKEKGDIPEGYSVSREKKERFSLILESASTNQTSMYLCASSSRDSSYEQYFGPGTRLTVT.

This chain uses TRBV7-6 with TRBJ2-7; the D gene is possibly TRBD1 (5 bases). The CDR3 is 14 amino acids. The V gene's germline CDR1 is SGHVS and CDR2 FNYEAQ. V was trimmed by 5 bases and J by 5 bases, leaving 16 bases between them. The CDR3 protein is CASSRVRGNDEQYF. The DNA for the CDR3 is TGTGCCAGCAGCCGGGTAAGGGGCAATGACGAGCAGTACTTC. The full variable domain, its missing parts supplied by reference TRBV7-6 and TRBJ2-7, is GAGVSQSPRYKVTKRGQDVALRCDPISGHVSLYWYRQALGQGPEFLTYFNYEAQQDKSGLPNDRFSAERPEGSISTLTIQRTEQRDSAMYRCASSRVRGNDEQYFGPGTRLTVT.

The V gene is TRBV13, the J gene TRBJ1-3, with D possibly matching TRBD1 (5 bases). The CDR3 runs 17 residues. V gave up 0 bases and J gave up 0 bases, with 12 bases separating them. The germline CDR1 and CDR2 sequences are PRHDT and FYEKMQ (reference sequence). This CDR3 is CASSLGGGRRSGNTIYF. CDR3 in DNA: TGTGCCAGCAGCTTAGGCGGGGGGAGACGCTCTGGAAACACCATATATTTT.

V is TRBV19 and J is TRBJ2-1; perhaps TRBD2 as D (6 bases). Germline V gene data show CDR1 as LNHDA and CDR2 as SQIVND (reference sequence). With 4 bases removed from V and 1 base from J, the gap between germline ends came to 11 bases. The CDR3 covers 15 residues. This CDR3 is CASSRTSGSYNEQFF. CDR3 DNA: TGTGCCAGTAGTAGAACAAGCGGGTCCTACAATGAGCAGTTCTTC.

This chain uses TRBV27 with TRBJ2-1; D gene unclear. The V end was cut by 3 bases, the J end by 1 base, with 13 bases between. Germline V gene data show CDR1 as MNHEY and CDR2 as SMNVEV (reference sequence). The CDR3 is 16 amino acids. CDR3: CASSFLRSISYNEQFF. In DNA, the CDR3 is TGTGCCAGCAGTTTCCTCCGGTCGATTTCCTACAATGAGCAGTTCTTC.

The chain couples TRBV5-4 to TRBJ2-3; D possibly uses TRBD1 or TRBD2 (5 bases each). Germline CDR1 and CDR2: SGHNT and YYREEE (reference sequence). The CDR3 runs to 16 residues. Deletions cut 3 bases from V and 0 bases from J, with 14 bases between. CDR3 region: CASSSELGVSTDTQYF. The DNA for the CDR3 is TGTGCCAGCAGCTCCGAACTGGGGGTAAGCACAGATACGCAGTATTTT.

The V gene is TRBV4-2, the J gene TRBJ2-7; D is undetermined. This CDR3 has 12 residues. Deletions cut 0 bases from V and 3 bases from J, with 3 bases between. Germline assignment: CDR1 LGHNA and CDR2 YNFKEQ. The CDR3: CASSQDIYEQYF. The CDR3, as DNA: TGTGCCAGCAGCCAAGATATCTACGAGCAGTACTTC.

The rearrangement links TRBV5-6 to TRBJ2-7, with 8 bases that match TRBD2. CDR1 SGHDT and CDR2 YYEEEE come from the germline V gene. The V segment lost 0 bases and the J segment 6 bases; nucleotides outside the gene matches: 11. The CDR3 length is 16 residues. CDR3 residues: CASSLVAAGGLFEQYF. DNA of the CDR3: TGTGCCAGCAGCTTGGTCGCTGCGGGGGGTCTCTTCGAGCAGTACTTC.

The V call is TRBV7-2, the J call TRBJ1-3, with a tentative D call TRBD1 (6 bases). This CDR3 comprises 16 residues. Germline CDR1 is SGHTA and CDR2 is FQGNSA. V was cut by 2 bases and J by 8 bases, with 19 bases left in between. DNA for the CDR3: TGTGCCAGCAGCTTATTAGGTACAGGGCCGGGCCACACCATATATTTT. It is translated as CASSLLGTGPGHTIYF.

The V call is TRBV9, the J call TRBJ2-5, with 9 positions matching TRBD2. The CDR3 runs 18 residues. The germline CDR1 and CDR2 sequences are SGDLS and YYNGEE. V shed 0 bases and J 5 bases; nucleotides not matched to a gene: 14. CDR3 residues: CASSVVPSTSGVGETQYF. The CDR3 coding sequence is TGTGCCAGCAGCGTAGTACCATCGACTAGCGGAGTTGGGGAGACCCAGTACTTC.

The chain carries TRBV11-2 and TRBJ2-5; 12 positions agree with TRBD2. Germline V gives CDR1 SGHAT, CDR2 FQNNGV. The V segment lost 0 bases and the J segment 7 bases; nucleotides outside the gene matches: 12. This CDR3 is built from 18 residues. For the CDR3, the DNA is TGTGCCAGCAGCTTAGATGGAACTAGCGGGGGGCCCCGGGGGACCCAGTACTTC. Encoded protein: CASSLDGTSGGPRGTQYF.

CDR3 nucleotides: TGTGCCAGCAGACGGACAGGGGAGAAGTCAGATACGCAGTATTTT. This codes for CASRRTGEKSDTQYF. The rearrangement links TRBV6-5 to TRBJ2-3; TRBD1 agrees at 9 bases. After removal of 6 bases from V and 4 bases from J, the junction contained 8 bases not matched to a gene. Germline V gene lookup returns CDR1 MNHEY and CDR2 SVGAGI. The CDR3 is 15 amino acids.

The gene calls are TRBV4-2 and TRBJ2-7, with 7 bases lining up with TRBD2. V dropped 1 base and J dropped 0; count of bases not matched to a gene: 3. The V gene's germline CDR1 is LGHNA and CDR2 YNFKEQ. The CDR3 has 15 residues. The CDR3 loop reads CASSQVAGVSYEQYF. The CDR3 region has the DNA TGTGCCAGCAGCCAAGTCGCGGGAGTCTCCTACGAGCAGTACTTC.

This sequence joins TRBV6-1 and TRBJ2-7; D not resolved. V lost 10 bases to trimming and J lost 8 bases, with 18 bases between them. CDR1 and CDR2 (germline): MNHNS, SASEGT. The CDR3 is made up of 12 amino acids. The CDR3 DNA follows: TGTGCCACCAAGCTAGGTTATGAACAGCAGTACTTC. This translates into CATKLGYEQQYF.

This clone was counted once. The V and J genes are TRBV5-4 and TRBJ1-1, with a weak D call TRBD1 (5 bases). Germline values: CDR1 SGHNT, CDR2 YYREEE (reference sequence). Trimming stripped 0 bases from V and 3 bases from J, with 9 bases between. The CDR3 covers 14 residues. CDR3 sequence (DNA): TGTGCCAGCAGCTTGGGGGGCTCGGACACTGAAGCTTTCTTT. It is translated as CASSLGGSDTEAFF. Full variable domain (remainder filled in from reference TRBV5-4 and TRBJ1-1): ETGVTQSPTHLIKTRGQQVTLRCSSQSGHNTVSWYQQALGQGPQFIFQYYREEENGRGNFPPRFSGLQFPNYSSELNVNALELDDSALYLCASSLGGSDTEAFFGQGTRLTVV.

The chain combines TRBV11-2 with TRBJ2-7, with 8 bases that match TRBD2. CDR3 length equals 15 residues. CDR1 is SGHAT, CDR2 FQNNGV, per germline. V lost 5 bases, J lost 0 bases, and 6 bases stayed unmatched. Here the CDR3 DNA reads TGTGCCAGCAGCCCCCGGGGGGGGATCTCCTACGAGCAGTACTTC. Its protein product is CASSPRGGISYEQYF.

The V gene is TRBV7-9, the J gene TRBJ2-1, with TRBD2 identical over 9 bases. Unmatched junction bases numbered 15, after V lost 5 bases and J lost 7 bases. Germline V gene data show CDR1 as SEHNR and CDR2 as FQNEAQ (reference sequence). This CDR3 is 17 amino acids long. CDR3 amino acids: CASSPGGRVTGGNEQFF. The CDR3 nucleotides read TGTGCCAGCAGCCCCGGCGGGAGGGTGACGGGGGGGAATGAGCAGTTCTTC.

V is TRBV27 and J is TRBJ2-7, with D perhaps TRBD1 (6 bases). The germline CDR1 and CDR2 sequences are MNHEY and SMNVEV (reference sequence). This CDR3 is 14 amino acids long. Trimming stripped 5 bases from V and 1 base from J, with 12 bases between. This chain's CDR3 is CASSGQSSSYEQYF. Here the CDR3 DNA reads TGTGCCAGCAGTGGACAGTCCTCTTCCTACGAGCAGTACTTC.

This clone showed up just a few times. This chain connects TRBV5-6 to TRBJ2-7, with D hard to call. The CDR3 has 14 amino acids. Germline V gene sequence: CDR1 SGHDT, CDR2 YYEEEE. The V and J ends lost 4 bases and 9 bases respectively, with 20 bases between them. The CDR3 spells CASSPSLGLVVQYF. The CDR3 bases are TGTGCCAGCAGCCCCTCCCTAGGTTTGGTGGTGCAGTACTTC.

The J gene is TRBJ2-5, the V gene TRBV15, with 8 bases fitting TRBD2. CDR1 is LNHNV, CDR2 YYDKDF, per germline (reference sequence). The CDR3 length is 16 residues. J was trimmed by 2 bases and V by 1 base; bases with no gene match: 6. The CDR3 is CATSRVAGGPQETQYF. In nucleotides, the CDR3 is TGTGCCACCAGCAGAGTGGCGGGGGGACCTCAAGAGACCCAGTACTTC.

This chain uses TRBV11-2 with TRBJ2-1; 9 nucleotides align to TRBD2. The CDR3 contains 16 residues. CDR1 and CDR2 (germline): SGHAT, FQNNGV. The V segment lost 6 bases and the J segment 3 bases; nucleotides outside the gene matches: 9. The CDR3 DNA sequence: TGTGCCAGCAGGCCGTTAGCGGGGGCCCTCTACAATGAGCAGTTCTTC. This encodes CASRPLAGALYNEQFF.